This T cell receptor (beta chain) was retrieved from a study of blood T cell repertoires in COVID-19. Sequencing used immunoSEQ multiplex PCR; TCRdb keeps in-frame clones, though not all of them. The sample shows 180,000 or so clones, just over 85% of them seen only once. CDR3 length: 17 amino acids. Germline assignment: CDR1 MDHEN and CDR2 SYDVKM. Note on this clone: A junction boundary mismatches the germline segment, possibly from a read error.

Sample: peripheral blood. This chain connects TRBV28 to TRBJ1-2; 7 positions agree with TRBD1. The TCR was taken from a man aged 60-69 years with acute or convalescent COVID-19. The CDR3 protein is CASTLGGAFPILDGYTF. The CDR3 DNA is TGTGCCAGCACTTTAGGGGGCGCTTTCCCCATTTTGGATGGCTACACCTTC.